This T cell receptor beta chain was captured in a study of tumor and adjacent non-tumor tissue in lung cancer. Germline lookup yields CDR1 MDHEN and CDR2 SYDVKM. This CDR3 is built from 13 residues. Between the trimmed V and J ends, which lost 2 bases and 3 bases, there was a span of 5 bases. Study-wide points: Higher tumor TCR diversity was associated with shorter survival. Tumor tissue had significantly higher TCR diversity than normal lung.

A modified ARM-PCR protocol with three rounds of nested PCR amplified TCRbeta. TCRdb recomputed calls from the multiplex PCR reads with MiXCR, one row per CDR3 protein. The repertoire holds approximately 120,000 distinct CDR3 sequences, 62% seen once, with about 20% in the top ten. This sample's RNA came from whole unsorted tissue. This non-tumor lung sample came from over 3 cm beyond the tumor edge. This clonotype was seen repeatedly, ten times or more. Antigen unknown. The sequence was obtained from a man aged 55 to 70 with non-small cell lung cancer. Sequenced material: distant non-tumor lung tissue. The rearrangement joins TRBV28 to TRBJ2-1; D might be TRBD2 (5 bases). CDR3 residues: CASSLAGYNEQFF. The CDR3 DNA follows: TGTGCCAGCAGTTTAGCGGGCTACAATGAGCAGTTCTTC.